The 14 T cell receptor beta chains reported below all come from one sample, sequenced in a study of blood T cell repertoires in COVID-19. Clones were sequenced by immunoSEQ multiplex PCR, and TCRdb holds only the in-frame ones, with some missing. Found here are fewer than 200,000 clones, around 83% of them singletons; the top ten hold about 5.6%. Input material: peripheral blood. Source of these receptors: a woman aged 45-65 years with COVID-19, enrolled during active disease.

This clone was found many times. The chain employs TRBV7-9 and TRBJ1-4; D is perhaps TRBD1 (5 bases). This CDR3 region has 17 residues. V was shortened by 5 bases and J by 0 bases, with 16 bases between the two germline ends. CDR1 and CDR2 from the germline V gene are SEHNR and FQNEAQ (reference sequence). DNA for the CDR3: TGTGCCAGCAGCGTTCGAGGGGAGGTTGCAACTAATGAAAAACTGTTTTTT. Translation: CASSVRGEVATNEKLFF.

This clone was picked up one time. V gene TRBV7-3 combines with J gene TRBJ2-2; 10 bases fit TRBD2. Looked up from germline, CDR1 is SGHTA and CDR2 is FQGTGA. V was pared by 2 bases and J by 6 bases, with 3 bases of the junction left unmatched. The CDR3 is 15 residues long. CDR3 bases: TGTGCCAGCAGCTTACTAGCGGGGGCCCCCGGGGAGCTGTTTTTT. As protein: CASSLLAGAPGELFF.

The rearrangement uses TRBV7-9 and TRBJ2-1; 10 bases line up with TRBD1. V shed 1 base, J shed 7 bases, and the junction held 4 bases outside the gene matches. Per germline, CDR1 SEHNR and CDR2 FQNEAQ (reference sequence). The CDR3 runs to 15 residues. The CDR3 nucleotides are TGTGCCAGCAGCTTAGAGACAGGGGGCTGGAATGAGCAGTTCTTC. It translates to CASSLETGGWNEQFF.

CDR3 sequence: CASSSGGGTANEKLFF. CDR3 bases: TGTGCCAGCAGCTCCGGCGGGGGTACGGCTAATGAAAAACTGTTTTTT. The V gene is TRBV7-7, the J gene TRBJ1-4; weak D call: TRBD1 (5 bases). Trimming cost V 4 bases and J 3 bases, with 15 bases left between them. The length of the CDR3 is 16 residues. CDR1 and CDR2 (germline): SSHAT, FNYEAQ (reference sequence).

CDR3 sequence reads: CASRLAGGPGEQYF. The CDR3 nucleotides are TGTGCCAGCAGATTAGCGGGGGGGCCGGGCGAGCAGTACTTC. The gene calls are TRBV6-6 and TRBJ2-7; TRBD2 agrees at 11 bases. This CDR3 has 14 amino acids. Germline values: CDR1 MNHNY, CDR2 SVGAGI (reference sequence). Unmatched junction bases numbered 7, after V lost 6 bases and J lost 6 bases.

The rearrangement joins TRBV7-9 to TRBJ1-2, with D possibly TRBD1 on 6 matching bases. The CDR3 loop spans 15 amino acids. Germline-derived CDR1 and CDR2 are SEHNR and FQNEAQ (reference sequence). Trimming removed 6 bases at V and 0 bases at J, with 14 bases between. This CDR3 reads CASSPGQTANYGYTF. The DNA of the CDR3 is TGTGCCAGCAGTCCCGGACAGACAGCTAACTATGGCTACACCTTC.

The CDR3 DNA reads TGTGCCAGCAGCCCACTTATGAACACTGAAGCTTTCTTT. It encodes CASSPLMNTEAFF. V gene TRBV7-2 combines with J gene TRBJ1-1; D remains ambiguous. V was trimmed by 5 bases and J by 0 bases, leaving 7 bases between them. The CDR3 is 13 amino acids. Germline CDR1 and CDR2: SGHTA and FQGNSA.

The chain has TRBV29-1 and TRBJ2-7; D might be TRBD1 (6 bases). Germline V gives CDR1 SQVTM, CDR2 ANQGSEA. The V and J ends lost 4 bases and 0 bases respectively, with 16 bases between them. The CDR3 totals 15 residues. This CDR3 is CSVVSSDRSSYEQYF. The CDR3, as DNA: TGCAGCGTTGTATCCTCGGACAGATCCTCCTACGAGCAGTACTTC.

The chain recombines TRBV6-5 with TRBJ2-1, with 15 bases aligning to TRBD2. V was clipped by 2 bases and J by 7 bases; unmatched bases: 3. CDR3 size: 16 residues. CDR1 and CDR2 (germline): MNHEY, SVGAGI. The CDR3 here is CASSYGTSGGQNEQFF. The CDR3 nucleotides read TGTGCCAGCAGTTACGGGACTAGCGGGGGGCAAAATGAGCAGTTCTTC.

The chain joins TRBV3-1 (or the pseudogene TRBV3-2) to TRBJ2-5; 13 nucleotides agree with TRBD2. Germline loops: CDR1 LGHDT, CDR2 YNNKEL (reference sequence). The CDR3 sequence is 16 residues long. With V trimmed by 2 bases and J by 5 bases, 5 bases remained unmatched. CDR3 loop: CASSQTSGGAWETQYF. The CDR3 bases are TGTGCCAGCAGCCAAACTAGCGGGGGGGCTTGGGAGACCCAGTACTTC.

J is TRBJ1-5 and V is TRBV18; D gene ambiguous. Deletions cut 0 bases from V and 5 bases from J, with 2 bases between. The germline CDR1 and CDR2 sequences are KGHSH and LQKENI. This CDR3 is 12 amino acids long. CDR3 bases: TGTGCCAGCTCACCACCCGATCAGCCCCAGCATTTT. It codes for CASSPPDQPQHF.

The J gene is TRBJ1-1, the V gene TRBV4-2, with 11 nucleotides matching TRBD1. CDR3 length: 15 amino acids. With V trimmed by 2 bases and J by 4 bases, 3 bases remained unmatched. The germline V gene encodes CDR1 LGHNA and CDR2 YNFKEQ. CDR3 loop: CASSQPGTGGTEAFF. The CDR3 bases are TGTGCCAGCAGCCAACCAGGGACAGGGGGCACTGAAGCTTTCTTT.

The chain has TRBV11-2 and TRBJ2-2; 9 positions match TRBD1. Germline V CDR1 and CDR2: SGHAT, FQNNGV. CDR3 size: 15 residues. The V gene end was trimmed by 3 bases and the J gene end by 8 bases; junction bases not matched to a gene: 7. CDR3 amino acids: CASSFLQGATGELFF. DNA of the CDR3: TGTGCCAGCAGCTTCTTACAGGGGGCAACGGGGGAGCTGTTTTTT.

The genes are TRBV4-1 and TRBJ1-5; D gene uncertain. Germline V gene data show CDR1 as MGHRA and CDR2 as YSYEKL. The V end lost 0 bases, the J end lost 3 bases, and 9 bases lay between the germline ends. The CDR3 has 15 amino acids. CDR3 protein: CASSQDSFINQPQHF. The CDR3 DNA reads TGCGCCAGCAGCCAAGACAGTTTCATCAATCAGCCCCAGCATTTT.